The 11 T cell receptor beta chains reported below all come from one sample, sequenced in a study of blood T cell repertoires in COVID-19. Method: immunoSEQ multiplex PCR; TCRdb's copy keeps in-frame clones and lacks some. The table lists about 140,000 clones, approximately 90% of them singletons. Sequencing was done on a sample of peripheral blood. These receptors came from a woman older than 75 with acute or convalescent COVID-19.

The chain uses TRBV4-2 and TRBJ2-7, with D possibly TRBD2 on 5 matching bases. Germline CDR1 LGHNA, CDR2 YNFKEQ. The CDR3 extends over 15 amino acids. V was pared by 1 base and J by 2 bases, with 12 bases between. The DNA of the CDR3 is TGTGCCAGCAGCCAAGTTCAAGCGGTTGCCTACGAGCAGTACTTC. Translation gives CASSQVQAVAYEQYF.

The rearrangement uses TRBV5-1 and TRBJ1-1; no clear D. The CDR3 length is 14 residues. Looked up from germline, CDR1 is SGHRS and CDR2 is YFSETQ. V was pared by 3 bases and J by 4 bases, with 13 bases between. The CDR3 is CASSYRISGTEAFF. DNA of the CDR3: TGCGCCAGCAGCTACCGTATTTCGGGCACTGAAGCTTTCTTT.

This clone came up once. The chain couples TRBV9 to TRBJ1-2; 8 nucleotides agree with TRBD1. The V and J ends lost 4 bases and 4 bases, in that order; junction bases with no gene match: 18. The CDR3 runs to 18 residues. Germline CDR1 and CDR2: SGDLS and YYNGEE. The CDR3 sequence: CASSSGRGGDRGAYGYTF. DNA of the CDR3: TGTGCCAGCAGCTCCGGCCGCGGGGGAGACAGGGGCGCCTATGGCTACACCTTC.

This clone came up once. The V call is TRBV4-1, the J call TRBJ2-5; unclear D gene. V lost 2 bases, J lost 0 bases, and 4 bases lay in between. This CDR3 comprises 13 residues. Germline CDR1 and CDR2: MGHRA and YSYEKL. The CDR3 DNA sequence: TGCGCCAGCAGCCAAACTAACCAAGAGACCCAGTACTTC. Protein product: CASSQTNQETQYF.

The chain is built from TRBV5-4 and TRBJ2-5, with D maybe TRBD2 (5 bases). CDR3 size: 14 residues. V gave up 3 bases and J gave up 1 base, with 10 bases separating them. Germline CDR1 and CDR2: SGHNT and YYREEE (reference sequence). The CDR3 region has the DNA TGTGCCAGCAGCTCCGACCGGGGCCAAGAGACCCAGTACTTC. This gives the protein CASSSDRGQETQYF.

The rearrangement joins TRBV30 to TRBJ1-1; D uncertain. CDR1 and CDR2 (germline): GTSNPN, SVGIG (reference sequence). The CDR3 has 13 amino acids. Trimming took 0 bases from V and 1 from J, leaving 6 bases between them. CDR3 region: CAWSVSRNTEAFF. CDR3 bases: TGTGCCTGGAGTGTATCGCGGAACACTGAAGCTTTCTTT.

The chain combines TRBV27 with TRBJ1-1; 8 bases line up with TRBD1. The CDR3 has 14 residues. The germline CDR1 and CDR2 sequences are MNHEY and SMNVEV (reference sequence). The V segment lost 5 bases and the J segment 5 bases; nucleotides outside the gene matches: 7. The CDR3 coding sequence is TGTGCCAGCAGTGCATACAGGGGGTCGACTGAAGCTTTCTTT. This translates into CASSAYRGSTEAFF.

This chain links TRBV24-1 with TRBJ1-2, with D uncertain. Between the trimmed V and J ends, which lost 1 base and 1 base, there was a span of 15 bases. The germline V gene encodes CDR1 KGHDR and CDR2 SFDVKD. The CDR3 loop spans 17 amino acids. The CDR3 coding sequence is TGTGCCACCAGTGATTTCGACGCCCAGGTACTTAACTATGGCTACACCTTC. Translated: CATSDFDAQVLNYGYTF.

This chain connects TRBV19 to TRBJ2-6; TRBD1 agrees at 7 bases. The V and J ends lost 4 bases and 0 bases, in that order; junction bases with no gene match: 6. This CDR3 has 17 residues. The V gene's germline CDR1 is LNHDA and CDR2 SQIVND (reference sequence). CDR3 DNA sequence: TGTGCCAGTAGTACTAGGACAGGCCGCTCTGGGGCCAACGTCCTGACTTTC. Its protein is CASSTRTGRSGANVLTF.

The rearrangement links TRBV18 to TRBJ2-1, with a weak D call TRBD1 (6 bases). Germline CDR1 and CDR2: KGHSH and LQKENI. The CDR3 extends over 15 amino acids. V dropped 2 bases and J dropped 7 bases, with 15 bases sitting between them. The CDR3 region is CASSPKRMQGNEQFF. The CDR3 DNA reads as TGTGCCAGCTCACCAAAGAGGATGCAGGGGAATGAGCAGTTCTTC.

The CDR3 region has the DNA TGTCAAGTTGAGACAGCGAACACCGGGGAGCTGTTTTTT. Translated, it gives CQVETANTGELFF. The chain combines TRBV28 with TRBJ2-2, with D maybe TRBD1 (5 bases). Germline CDR1 MDHEN, CDR2 SYDVKM. This CDR3 has 13 amino acids.